The rows below give T cell receptor beta chains drawn from one sample of a study of T cell repertoires in cytomegalovirus infection. TCRdb fed the reads into MiXCR, producing one record per CDR3 protein. The sample yields fewer than 900,000 distinct CDR3 sequences, about 29% seen once. For these receptors, no antigen is known. The starting material was cultured CD8+ T cells from PBMCs, obtained from culture after CMV antigen stimulation. These TCRs come from a human donor in good health (CMV status not recorded). Some clones in this sample may be carry-over from other donors' samples. Both conserved end residues are part of each CDR3. Each record gives: D gene, V gene, J gene, clone size, CDR3 protein, CDR3 DNA. A D gene is named only where the DNA matches it firmly. Expanded clones get a size class; other rows say once, few or many, or leave the size out.

>TRBD2|TRBV7-6|TRBJ2-3|.
CASSRLAGAIPQLGLDTQYF
TGTGCCAGCAGCCGACTAGCGGGGGCCATACCGCAACTCGGGTTGGATACGCAGTATTTT
>.|TRBV4-1|TRBJ1-4|few
CASSQVGSEKLFF
TGCGCCAGCAGCCAAGTCGGCAGTGAAAAACTGTTTTTT
>.|TRBV24-1|TRBJ2-5|few
CATSDLNKTQYF
TGTGCCACCAGTGATCTGAACAAGACCCAGTACTTC
>TRBD1|TRBV5-4|TRBJ1-2|few
CASSLVGGASGYTF
TGTGCCAGCAGCTTGGTAGGGGGCGCGAGTGGCTACACCTTC
>.|TRBV7-4|TRBJ2-1|.
CASSWAFGDEQFF
TGTGCCAGCAGCTGGGCCTTCGGCGATGAGCAGTTCTTC
>.|TRBV6-2/TRBV6-3|TRBJ1-5|.
CASSYSRFRDSGNQPQHF
TGTGCCAGCAGTTACTCGAGATTCCGTGATTCGGGCAATCAGCCCCAGCATTTT
>.|TRBV6-2/TRBV6-3|TRBJ2-2|.
CASAFLGQNTGELFF
TGTGCCAGCGCCTTTCTGGGACAGAACACCGGGGAGCTGTTTTTT
>.|TRBV6-1|TRBJ1-3|.
CASSFDRSGRSGNTIYF
TGTGCCAGCAGTTTTGATCGTTCGGGGCGATCTGGAAACACCATATATTTT
>.|TRBV5-6|TRBJ1-1|.
CASIGGYTEAFF
TGTGCCAGCATCGGGGGGTACACTGAAGCTTTCTTT
>.|TRBV19|TRBJ1-2|.
CASSIARSAWVYGYTF
TGTGCCAGTAGTATAGCCCGGTCTGCTTGGGTATATGGCTACACCTTC
>.|TRBV6-5|TRBJ2-7|few
CASSYSGPVPSYEQYF
TGTGCCAGCAGTTACTCGGGACCGGTCCCCTCCTACGAGCAGTACTTC
>TRBD1|TRBV19|TRBJ2-1|.
CASSGFWTGDNEQFF
TGTGCCAGCAGCGGCTTTTGGACAGGGGACAATGAGCAGTTCTTC
>.|TRBV7-9|TRBJ1-2|few
CASSLSREANYGYTF
TGTGCCAGCAGCTTATCCCGGGAGGCCAACTATGGCTACACCTTC
>.|TRBV7-9|TRBJ1-4|.
CASSLGHSEKLFF
TGTGCCAGCAGCTTAGGACATAGTGAAAAACTGTTTTTT
>.|TRBV27|TRBJ1-2|.
CASSGPTAYGYTF
TGTGCCAGCAGTGGTCCCACTGCTTATGGCTACACCTTC
>TRBD2|TRBV2|TRBJ2-3|.
CASTKGSGLAGDTDTQYF
TGTGCCAGCACCAAGGGATCGGGACTAGCGGGAGACACAGATACGCAGTATTTT
>TRBD1|TRBV2|TRBJ2-7|few
CASTPTGGYEQYF
TGTGCCAGCACTCCGACAGGGGGCTACGAGCAGTACTTC
>.|TRBV6-6|TRBJ2-5|.
CASSYGVQETQYF
TGTGCCAGCAGTTACGGGGTTCAAGAGACCCAGTACTTC
>.|TRBV12-3/TRBV12-4|TRBJ1-5|few
CASAFIIQGSNQPQHF
TGTGCCAGCGCTTTTATTATCCAGGGTAGCAATCAGCCCCAGCATTTT
>.|TRBV4-1|TRBJ2-1|.
CASSQDSREQFF
TGCGCCAGCAGCCAAGATTCGAGGGAGCAGTTCTTC